This T cell receptor beta chain is from a study of blood T cell repertoires in COVID-19. Per the germline V gene, CDR1 is MGHRA and CDR2 is YSYEKL. V lost 0 bases and J lost 6; bases outside the gene matches: 2. The CDR3 is 15 residues long. Here immunoSEQ multiplex PCR was the method, and the copy in TCRdb shows in-frame clones only, minus some. The sample includes 350,000 to 400,000 clones, nearly 90% seen only once; the top ten take 1.5% to 2%. The sequenced material came from PBMCs or T cells enriched from blood (not recorded which). The chain has TRBV4-1 and TRBJ2-1; 10 nucleotides align to TRBD2. This sequence was found in a woman in her twenties or thirties who had recovered from COVID-19. The CDR3 sequence is CASSQEASGSNEQFF. The CDR3 coding sequence is TGCGCCAGCAGCCAAGAGGCTAGCGGGAGCAATGAGCAGTTCTTC.